These T cell receptor beta chains were read from a single sample in a study of OX40 agonist ivuxolimab in advanced cancers. Profiled with immunoSEQ multiplex PCR; TCRdb holds only in-frame clones, not every one. The sample carries tens of thousands of clones, about 90% recorded once. The material sequenced was CD4+ or CD8+ T cells sorted from blood, taken in a trial of the OX40 agonist ivuxolimab. The receptors shown here come from an adult with an advanced solid tumor such as melanoma, head and neck, liver or kidney cancer. Each CDR3 is given with its conserved first and last residue. The D gene is left open where the match is weak. The size field is filled for only some rows; it gives once, few, many or a size class.

V gene,CDR3 length,clone size,J gene,D gene,CDR3 DNA,CDR3 protein
TRBV6-5,16,-,TRBJ2-3,TRBD2,TGTGCCAGCAGTTCCCTAGCGGGAGGATCCTTGGGTACGCAGTATTTT,CASSSLAGGSLGTQYF
TRBV5-1,16,-,TRBJ2-7,TRBD1,TGCGCCAGCAGCTTGGCCTTTGGGACAGGGACATACGAGCAGTACTTC,CASSLAFGTGTYEQYF
TRBV5-4,14,-,TRBJ2-3,TRBD2,TGTGCCAGCAGCTTCAGGGAGGGCGCAGATACGCAGTATTTT,CASSFREGADTQYF
TRBV7-8,14,-,TRBJ2-5,TRBD1,TGTGCCACCTCCGGGACAGGGGGCCTTGAGACCCAGTACTTC,CATSGTGGLETQYF
TRBV7-2,16,-,TRBJ2-7,TRBD2,TGTGCCAGCAGCTTATCCCGAGCGGGAGGCTCCTACGAGCAGTACTTC,CASSLSRAGGSYEQYF
TRBV6-6,13,-,TRBJ2-7,TRBD1,TGTGCCAGCAGGGGGACAGGGGTTCACGAGCAGTACTTC,CASRGTGVHEQYF
TRBV20-1,11,-,TRBJ2-7,-,TGCAGTGCCATCGACAGTGCCGAGCAGTACTTC,CSAIDSAEQYF
TRBV6-6,12,-,TRBJ1-3,-,TGTGCCACGGGGGCGCCTGGAAACACCATATATTTT,CATGAPGNTIYF
TRBV5-3,15,-,TRBJ1-1,TRBD1,TGTGCCAGAAGCTTGAGGGACAGGGGTCGGACTGAAGCTTTCTTT,CARSLRDRGRTEAFF
TRBV9,15,-,TRBJ2-1,-,TGTGCCAGCAGCAAGGGACTTTTAACAGACAATGAGCAGTTCTTC,CASSKGLLTDNEQFF
TRBV5-1,17,-,TRBJ2-2,TRBD2,TGCGCCAGCAGCTTGGATCCTAGCGGGAGTAAGACCGGGGAGCTGTTTTTT,CASSLDPSGSKTGELFF
TRBV5-4,13,-,TRBJ1-3,-,TGTGCCAGCAGCTTGGGGCAGGGAAACACCATATATTTT,CASSLGQGNTIYF
TRBV30,13,-,TRBJ2-2,-,TGTGCCTGGAGTAAAGAGGAACGCGGGGAGCTGTTTTTT,CAWSKEERGELFF
TRBV6-5,14,-,TRBJ1-1,-,TGTGCCAGCAGAAGGGACACGCGGAACACTGAAGCTTTCTTT,CASRRDTRNTEAFF
TRBV4-3,15,-,TRBJ2-7,TRBD1,TGCGCCAGCAGCCAAGACTCCAGGGGGTTGAGGGAGCAGTACTTC,CASSQDSRGLREQYF
TRBV28,15,-,TRBJ2-7,TRBD1,TGTGCCAGCAGTCCCATCGGGACAGGGCCCTACGAGCAGTACTTC,CASSPIGTGPYEQYF
TRBV4-3,14,-,TRBJ2-5,TRBD1,TGCGCCAGCAGCCTGACAGGGGTCCCAGAGACCCAGTACTTC,CASSLTGVPETQYF
TRBV18,14,-,TRBJ2-1,TRBD1,TGTGCCAGCTCGGGACAGGGATCCTACAATGAGCAGTTCTTC,CASSGQGSYNEQFF
TRBV28,15,-,TRBJ2-6,-,TGTGCCAGCAGCCAGGGGAGCTCTGGGGCCAACGTCCTGACTTTC,CASSQGSSGANVLTF
TRBV2,13,-,TRBJ2-7,-,TGTGCCAGCACGGAGCGGCAAACCTACGAGCAGTACTTC,CASTERQTYEQYF
TRBV21-1,12,-,TRBJ2-1,-,TGTGCCAGCAACGACGACAGGAATGAGCAGTTCTTC,CASNDDRNEQFF
TRBV7-2,17,-,TRBJ2-1,TRBD1,TGTGCCAGCAGCTCACACCCGTCGGGGACAGGGGGTAATGAGCAGTTCTTC,CASSSHPSGTGGNEQFF
TRBV28,16,-,TRBJ1-3,-,TGTGCCAGCAGTTTACCCCTAGGGAAGGTTGGAAACACCATATATTTT,CASSLPLGKVGNTIYF
TRBV11-2,12,-,TRBJ2-7,-,TGTGCCAGCAATGGGGAGACCCACGAGCAGTACTTC,CASNGETHEQYF
TRBV4-1,15,once,TRBJ1-4,-,TGCGCCAGCAGCCAAGCGACGGGGAGCAGCGAAAAACTGTTTTTT,CASSQATGSSEKLFF
TRBV2,13,-,TRBJ2-7,-,TGTGCCAGCGCGTGGGTGACACCCGGCGAGCAGTACTTC,CASAWVTPGEQYF
TRBV7-2,13,few,TRBJ1-1,-,TGTGCCAGCAGCTTCCGGGTGAACACTGAAGCTTTCTTT,CASSFRVNTEAFF
TRBV4-3,16,-,TRBJ2-2,-,TGCGCCAGCAGCCAAGATTGGAGGACTCGCACCGGGGAGCTGTTTTTT,CASSQDWRTRTGELFF
TRBV9,16,-,TRBJ2-5,TRBD2,TGTGCCAGCAGCGTAGCGAACAGCGGGAGAATGGGGACCCAGTACTTC,CASSVANSGRMGTQYF
TRBV5-1,13,-,TRBJ2-5,-,TGCGCCAGCAGCTATAGTGGGTGGGAGACCCAGTACTTC,CASSYSGWETQYF
TRBV7-2,15,-,TRBJ2-7,TRBD2,TGTGCCAGCAGCCTGGGGAGCGGGAGGGCCGGGGAGCAGTACTTC,CASSLGSGRAGEQYF
TRBV28,16,once,TRBJ2-1,TRBD2,TGTGCCAGCAGCACCTCGGGACTAGAATTTTACAATGAGCAGTTCTTC,CASSTSGLEFYNEQFF
TRBV7-2,14,-,TRBJ2-5,-,TGTGCCAGCGGACCCATAGCGGTACAAGAGACCCAGTACTTC,CASGPIAVQETQYF
TRBV7-2,14,-,TRBJ2-3,-,TGTGCCAGCAGCTCGGGACTCCCACCAGATACGCAGTATTTT,CASSSGLPPDTQYF
TRBV19,13,-,TRBJ1-1,TRBD1,TGTGCCAGTATCCCAGGGGGTTATGCTGAAGCTTTCTTT,CASIPGGYAEAFF
TRBV7-6,13,-,TRBJ2-7,-,TGTGCCAGCAGCCCACGGACAACCTACGAGCAGTACTTC,CASSPRTTYEQYF
TRBV7-2,15,-,TRBJ1-4,-,TGTGCCAGCAGCTTAGTGTCGGGGGGCGGTGAAAAACTGTTTTTT,CASSLVSGGGEKLFF
TRBV5-1,16,-,TRBJ2-5,TRBD2,TGCGCCAGCAGCCCCGGGGGACTAGCGGGAGGAGAGACCCAGTACTTC,CASSPGGLAGGETQYF
TRBV5-1,15,-,TRBJ2-2,-,TGCGCCAGTTGTTATTCTAGCGCCAACACCGGGGAGCTGTTTTTT,CASCYSSANTGELFF
TRBV6-1,15,-,TRBJ1-4,TRBD1,TGTGCCAGCATTCCTCCAGGGGGCAGGCGTGAAAAACTGTTTTTT,CASIPPGGRREKLFF
TRBV11-2,16,-,TRBJ2-3,TRBD2,TGTGCCAGCAGCTGGACTAGCGGAGCTAGCACAGATACGCAGTATTTT,CASSWTSGASTDTQYF
TRBV7-3,18,-,TRBJ2-7,-,TGTGCCAGCAGCTTAAACCCCCCTGGGCGAAGGAGCTCCTACGAGCAGTACTTC,CASSLNPPGRRSSYEQYF
TRBV29-1,13,-,TRBJ2-1,-,TGCAGCGCCGAGGGGAGCTCCTACAATGAGCAGTTCTTC,CSAEGSSYNEQFF
TRBV25-1,15,-,TRBJ1-5,-,TGTGCCAGCAGCAGTGGCGGGTTTAGCAATCAGCCCCAGCATTTT,CASSSGGFSNQPQHF
TRBV21-1,14,once,TRBJ1-5,-,TGTGCCAGCCCCCGGCGAGTTAGCAATCAGCCCCAGCATTTT,CASPRRVSNQPQHF
TRBV6-6,14,-,TRBJ1-5,TRBD1,TGTGCCAGCACCTTTGGACAGGGCAGCCAGCCCCAGCATTTT,CASTFGQGSQPQHF
TRBV11-1,18,-,TRBJ2-3,TRBD2,TGTGCCAGCAGCTCCCACCGACTAGCGGGAGGGATCACAGATACGCAGTATTTT,CASSSHRLAGGITDTQYF
TRBV5-5,17,-,TRBJ2-4,-,TGTGCCAGCAGTTCTCAGGCGGGACTTCTGTCGGGAAACATTCAGTACTTC,CASSSQAGLLSGNIQYF
TRBV7-2,15,-,TRBJ1-2,TRBD1,TGTGCCAGCAGCATCCCGGGACAGGGGCACTATGGCTACACCTTC,CASSIPGQGHYGYTF
TRBV9,16,-,TRBJ2-1,TRBD2,TGTGCCAGCAGCGGTAGCGGGAGTCGTTCCTACAATGAGCAGTTCTTC,CASSGSGSRSYNEQFF
TRBV5-1,15,-,TRBJ2-1,TRBD2,TGCGCCAGCAGCTTGGGAGGGAGGGCCTACAATGAGCAGTTCTTC,CASSLGGRAYNEQFF
TRBV5-8,15,once,TRBJ2-7,-,TGTGCCAGCAGCCGCCGCCGCGCAGGGGTCAAGGAGCAGTACTTC,CASSRRRAGVKEQYF